The present T cell receptor (beta chain) was sequenced within a study of CD8+ T cells in alopecia areata. cDNA prepared by RNA extraction and subsequent reverse transcription served as the template for sequencing. Sequencing used immunoSEQ multiplex PCR; TCRdb keeps in-frame clones, though not all of them. The data show just under 65,000 clones, around 45% seen once. Stated treatment: oral pan-JAK inhibitor, 5-10 mg twice daily. This CDR3 has 13 residues. In germline, CDR1 is SGHRS, CDR2 YFSETQ. V shed 4 bases and J shed 6 bases, with 11 bases lying between them. This clonotype was obtained from a human donor with alopecia areata. The chain recombines TRBV5-1 with TRBJ2-1, with D unclear. Sample: CD8+ T cells sorted from blood, taken at roughly week 38, from a patient treated with tofacitinib. CDR3 in amino acids: CASSLWSANEQFF. CDR3 nucleotide sequence: TGCGCCAGCAGCCTCTGGTCCGCCAATGAGCAGTTCTTC.